A selection of T cell receptor beta chains follows, all from one sample in a study of cytomegalovirus exposure and HLA in healthy donors. Clones were read by immunoSEQ multiplex PCR, and TCRdb kept only the in-frame ones, dropping some. Among more than 80,000 clones listed, 65% to 80% were seen once. Material: PBMCs. These receptor sequences come from a human donor in good health. Each CDR3 is given without its conserved first and last residue. The order of the fields is J gene, V gene, CDR3 protein.

J gene: TRBJ1-2
V gene: TRBV20-1
CDR3 protein: RGGGDT

J gene: TRBJ2-7
V gene: TRBV13
CDR3 protein: ASSLGGQGSSYEQY

J gene: TRBJ2-1
V gene: TRBV11-2
CDR3 protein: ASSLGGGSYNEQF

J gene: TRBJ1-1
V gene: TRBV30
CDR3 protein: AWKVGNEAF

J gene: TRBJ2-1
V gene: TRBV5-4
CDR3 protein: ASSYVGRLAGDNEQF

J gene: TRBJ2-1
V gene: TRBV29-1
CDR3 protein: SVYRQGNEQF

J gene: TRBJ1-2
V gene: TRBV30
CDR3 protein: AWSLPGAYGYT

J gene: TRBJ1-2
V gene: TRBV9
CDR3 protein: ASSPSVRAGGYT

J gene: TRBJ2-1
V gene: TRBV29-1
CDR3 protein: SLSGVSGTSGSHEQF

J gene: TRBJ2-1
V gene: TRBV4-3
CDR3 protein: ASSQGLAGAKEQF

J gene: TRBJ2-5
V gene: TRBV2
CDR3 protein: ASSVRRGGGETQY

J gene: TRBJ2-7
V gene: TRBV7-8
CDR3 protein: ASSLTAYEQY

J gene: TRBJ2-7
V gene: TRBV5-1
CDR3 protein: ASSTGRSYEQY

J gene: TRBJ1-2
V gene: TRBV15
CDR3 protein: ATSRGRVPGLTSYT

J gene: TRBJ2-7
V gene: TRBV30
CDR3 protein: AWREEDQQY

J gene: TRBJ2-7
V gene: TRBV2
CDR3 protein: ASSVEVEQY

J gene: TRBJ2-4
V gene: TRBV5-1
CDR3 protein: ASSPGELAKNIQY

J gene: TRBJ2-7
V gene: TRBV4-3
CDR3 protein: ASSRGLGQGHYEQY

J gene: TRBJ1-4
V gene: TRBV6-1
CDR3 protein: ASSEGLRFRATNEKLF

J gene: TRBJ2-1
V gene: TRBV27
CDR3 protein: ASNPLADAYNEQF

J gene: TRBJ1-3
V gene: TRBV7-9
CDR3 protein: ASSFSTGNSGNTIY

J gene: TRBJ2-7
V gene: TRBV18
CDR3 protein: ASSSTTGSYEQY

J gene: TRBJ2-7
V gene: TRBV5-4
CDR3 protein: ASSLVSGGAEAQY

J gene: TRBJ1-2
V gene: TRBV5-1
CDR3 protein: ASSSHVDTANYGYT

J gene: TRBJ1-6
V gene: TRBV27
CDR3 protein: ASSLLAQNSPLH

J gene: TRBJ2-1
V gene: TRBV7-2
CDR3 protein: ASSPASSRFDNEQF

J gene: TRBJ1-1
V gene: TRBV5-6
CDR3 protein: ASSLPDWSSEAF

J gene: TRBJ1-6
V gene: TRBV6-5
CDR3 protein: ASSYIRAPGNSPLH

J gene: TRBJ2-7
V gene: TRBV14
CDR3 protein: ASSQGQGLTFYEQY

J gene: TRBJ1-2
V gene: TRBV6-6
CDR3 protein: ASSYSLNQGNYGYT

J gene: TRBJ2-2
V gene: TRBV5-1
CDR3 protein: ASSRTGAYTGELF

J gene: TRBJ1-2
V gene: TRBV6-5
CDR3 protein: ASSGGSRGYT

J gene: TRBJ2-3
V gene: TRBV5-1
CDR3 protein: ASSLAVTSGGRGLDTQY

J gene: TRBJ2-3
V gene: TRBV5-4
CDR3 protein: ASSLAGGTAQY

J gene: TRBJ2-3
V gene: TRBV7-2
CDR3 protein: ASREQITDTQY

J gene: TRBJ2-2
V gene: TRBV10-1
CDR3 protein: ASSKPTGVSNTGELF

J gene: TRBJ1-5
V gene: TRBV5-1
CDR3 protein: ASSINTSPNQPQH

J gene: TRBJ1-2
V gene: TRBV6-5
CDR3 protein: ASTRGLDYGYT

J gene: TRBJ1-2
V gene: TRBV18
CDR3 protein: ASSPPVERGYT

J gene: TRBJ1-2
V gene: TRBV5-1
CDR3 protein: ASGEARMNYGYT

J gene: TRBJ1-2
V gene: TRBV5-6
CDR3 protein: ASSLGGTGVGYGYT

J gene: TRBJ1-1
V gene: TRBV11-3
CDR3 protein: ASSPGHGTEAF

J gene: TRBJ1-2
V gene: TRBV19
CDR3 protein: ASSSRQGQNYGYT

J gene: TRBJ1-2
V gene: TRBV6-1
CDR3 protein: ASQNERGRSHGYT

J gene: TRBJ2-2
V gene: TRBV5-4
CDR3 protein: ASSLEGEKVGELF

J gene: TRBJ1-2
V gene: TRBV25-1
CDR3 protein: ASSEGDLYGYT

J gene: TRBJ1-5
V gene: TRBV7-9
CDR3 protein: ASSLGGRGRGNQPQH

J gene: TRBJ1-6
V gene: TRBV27
CDR3 protein: ASSLYPPENSPLH

J gene: TRBJ1-2
V gene: TRBV5-4
CDR3 protein: ASNPGQGGGYT

J gene: TRBJ1-1
V gene: TRBV1
CDR3 protein: TSSCRDSNQGDTEAF

J gene: TRBJ2-1
V gene: TRBV7-9
CDR3 protein: ASSVWTSGTDNEQF

J gene: TRBJ2-3
V gene: TRBV5-1
CDR3 protein: ASSLEGGASTDTQY

J gene: TRBJ2-3
V gene: TRBV10-1
CDR3 protein: ASSRTSGASTDTQY

J gene: TRBJ1-6
V gene: TRBV30
CDR3 protein: AWSATGGSAASSYNSPLH

J gene: TRBJ2-1
V gene: TRBV5-3
CDR3 protein: ARRGSEREAYNEQF

J gene: TRBJ1-4
V gene: TRBV5-4
CDR3 protein: ASSLGGQGNEKLF